These 8 T cell receptor beta chains came from one sample sequenced in a study of chemoradiotherapy in HPV16-positive cancers. The assay was immunoSEQ multiplex PCR, and TCRdb's table has in-frame clones only and misses some. Here the sample spans 5,500 to 6,000 clones, roughly 82% being singletons. The sample was tumor tissue, taken from a patient who underwent chemoradiotherapy. Receptors were obtained from a human donor with HPV-associated anogenital cancer.

This sequence joins TRBV4-1 and TRBJ2-7, with D possibly being TRBD1 (5 bases). The CDR3 is 18 amino acids. Germline V gives CDR1 MGHRA, CDR2 YSYEKL. Trimming took 1 base from V and 1 from J, leaving 20 bases between them. CDR3 sequence reads: CASSQGLFGFRGSYEQYF. The DNA of the CDR3 is TGCGCCAGCAGCCAAGGGTTATTCGGGTTTAGGGGTTCCTACGAGCAGTACTTC.

The gene calls are TRBV14 and TRBJ2-7; D gene ambiguous. V lost 1 base to trimming and J lost 10 bases, with 8 bases between them. The CDR3 is 11 amino acids. Germline V CDR1 and CDR2: SGHDN, FVKESK. CDR3: CASSQAFLQYF. CDR3 in DNA: TGTGCCAGCAGCCAAGCCTTCTTACAGTACTTC.

This chain uses TRBV19 with TRBJ1-6; D possibly corresponds to TRBD1 (6 bases). The CDR3 sequence is 14 residues long. Germline assignment: CDR1 LNHDA and CDR2 SQIVND (reference sequence). V was trimmed by 7 bases and J by 15 bases, leaving 22 bases between them. The CDR3 spells CASTLGDIAYHLHF. The CDR3 DNA reads as TGTGCCAGTACCTTGGGGGACATCGCATATCACCTCCACTTT.

This clone was detected only a few times. The genes are TRBV6-1 and TRBJ1-3, with D perhaps matching TRBD1 (5 bases). The germline CDR1 and CDR2 sequences are MNHNS and SASEGT. Trimming stripped 10 bases from V and 4 bases from J, with 14 bases between. CDR3 length: 13 residues. CDR3 protein: CATGRGTGNTIYF. The CDR3 DNA sequence: TGTGCCACCGGGAGGGGAACGGGAAACACCATATATTTT.

The chain carries TRBV2 and TRBJ2-1; D is uncertain. The V gene lost 8 bases and the J gene lost 0 bases, with 8 bases spanning the gap. The CDR3 runs to 13 residues. The V gene's germline CDR1 is SNHLY and CDR2 FYNNEI. The CDR3 sequence is CASETISYNEQFF. The CDR3 coding sequence is TGTGCCAGCGAAACTATCTCCTACAATGAGCAGTTCTTC. The whole variable domain, filled in from reference TRBV2 and TRBJ2-1, reads EPEVTQTPSHQVTQMGQEVILRCVPISNHLYFYWYRQILGQKVEFLVSFYNNEISEKSEIFDDQFSVERPDGSNFTLKIRSTKLEDSAMYFCASETISYNEQFFGPGTRLTVL.

This chain joins TRBV19 and TRBJ2-1, with 10 bases aligning to TRBD1. The CDR3 extends over 13 amino acids. J gave up 16 bases and V 5 bases, and 11 bases lay outside the gene matches. Germline CDR1 reads LNHDA; CDR2 reads SQIVND (reference sequence). The CDR3 loop reads CASSPQGQGDRFF. The CDR3 DNA follows: TGTGCCAGTAGTCCCCAAGGACAGGGGGATAGATTCTTC.

The chain has TRBV7-3 and TRBJ2-5, with 8 positions matching TRBD2. The trim removed 4 bases at V and 5 bases at J, leaving 12 bases unmatched. The CDR3 length is 16 residues. Germline V gene lookup returns CDR1 SGHTA and CDR2 FQGTGA. Here the CDR3 reads CASSSGTRGGRETQYF. The CDR3, as DNA: TGTGCCAGCAGCTCTGGGACTAGAGGGGGGAGGGAGACCCAGTACTTC.

This chain links TRBV18 with TRBJ2-2; possible D gene TRBD2, 5 bases. In germline, CDR1 is KGHSH, CDR2 LQKENI. V lost 11 bases and J 5 bases, leaving 18 bases between the germline ends. CDR3 length: 14 residues. The CDR3: CASPHPGGTGELFF. The CDR3 DNA sequence: TGTGCCTCCCCCCATCCAGGCGGGACCGGGGAGCTGTTTTTT.